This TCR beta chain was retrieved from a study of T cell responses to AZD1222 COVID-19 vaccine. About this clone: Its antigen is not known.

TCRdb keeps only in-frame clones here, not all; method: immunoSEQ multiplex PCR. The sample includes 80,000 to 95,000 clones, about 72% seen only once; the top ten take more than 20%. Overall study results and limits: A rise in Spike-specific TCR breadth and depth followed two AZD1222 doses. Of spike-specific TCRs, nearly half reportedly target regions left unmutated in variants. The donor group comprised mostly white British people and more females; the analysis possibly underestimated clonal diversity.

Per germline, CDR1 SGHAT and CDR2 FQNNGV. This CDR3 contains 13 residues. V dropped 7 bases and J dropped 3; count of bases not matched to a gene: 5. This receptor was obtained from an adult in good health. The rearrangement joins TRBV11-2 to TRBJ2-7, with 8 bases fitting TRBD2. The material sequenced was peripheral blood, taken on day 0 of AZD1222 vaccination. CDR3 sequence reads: CASTVAGNYEQYF. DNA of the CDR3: TGTGCCAGCACCGTAGCGGGGAACTACGAGCAGTACTTC.